This T cell receptor (beta chain) appears in the sequencing data of a study of T-cell memory formation after mild COVID-19. Study results and caveats: Whether day 37 second-wave clones are SARS-CoV-2-specific was not confirmed.

TCRdb itself ran the 5' RACE reads through MiXCR, one entry per CDR3 protein. The sample shows some 120,000 distinct CDR3 sequences, roughly 15% of them seen only once. V lost 5 bases and J lost 6, with 9 bases in between. Germline V gene sequence: CDR1 LNHNV, CDR2 YYDKDF (reference sequence). The CDR3 runs to 12 residues. To note about this clonotype: As yet, its antigen is unknown.

The receptor was isolated from an adult woman who had mild COVID-19 (a few samples of this study predate the infection). Cell type and time point are not known. The chain carries TRBV15 and TRBJ2-3; the D is unclear. The sample was PBMCs or a T cell subset sorted from them (not recorded which). The CDR3 DNA reads TGTGCCACCAGCTGGCTGGAGGATACGCAGTATTTT. Translation gives CATSWLEDTQYF.